A single TCR beta chain is shown here with its context. Its antigen remains unknown. PCR was performed a second time for roughly 7 to 11 cycles using a sample-barcoded 5' primer and a J-beta primer mix. TCRdb passed the 5' RACE reads through MiXCR, listing each CDR3 protein once. The table lists 1.5 million to 1.9 million distinct CDR3 sequences, about 45% of them singletons. These data come from a study of blood T cells in healthy people across ages. Study-wide results and limits: Getting older went along with TCR beta diversity per million T cells dropping roughly linearly.

Looked up from germline, CDR1 is MNHEY and CDR2 is SVGEGT. V shed 6 bases and J shed 9 bases, with 12 bases lying between them. The CDR3 has 11 amino acids. The clonotype comes from a woman in her late teens or twenties in good health. Sequencing was done on a sample of blood. The chain joins TRBV6-2 or TRBV6-3 to TRBJ2-7; D ambiguous. CDR3 DNA sequence: TGTGCCAGCAGCCCCTCGGTCGCGCAGTACTTC. Translation: CASSPSVAQYF.